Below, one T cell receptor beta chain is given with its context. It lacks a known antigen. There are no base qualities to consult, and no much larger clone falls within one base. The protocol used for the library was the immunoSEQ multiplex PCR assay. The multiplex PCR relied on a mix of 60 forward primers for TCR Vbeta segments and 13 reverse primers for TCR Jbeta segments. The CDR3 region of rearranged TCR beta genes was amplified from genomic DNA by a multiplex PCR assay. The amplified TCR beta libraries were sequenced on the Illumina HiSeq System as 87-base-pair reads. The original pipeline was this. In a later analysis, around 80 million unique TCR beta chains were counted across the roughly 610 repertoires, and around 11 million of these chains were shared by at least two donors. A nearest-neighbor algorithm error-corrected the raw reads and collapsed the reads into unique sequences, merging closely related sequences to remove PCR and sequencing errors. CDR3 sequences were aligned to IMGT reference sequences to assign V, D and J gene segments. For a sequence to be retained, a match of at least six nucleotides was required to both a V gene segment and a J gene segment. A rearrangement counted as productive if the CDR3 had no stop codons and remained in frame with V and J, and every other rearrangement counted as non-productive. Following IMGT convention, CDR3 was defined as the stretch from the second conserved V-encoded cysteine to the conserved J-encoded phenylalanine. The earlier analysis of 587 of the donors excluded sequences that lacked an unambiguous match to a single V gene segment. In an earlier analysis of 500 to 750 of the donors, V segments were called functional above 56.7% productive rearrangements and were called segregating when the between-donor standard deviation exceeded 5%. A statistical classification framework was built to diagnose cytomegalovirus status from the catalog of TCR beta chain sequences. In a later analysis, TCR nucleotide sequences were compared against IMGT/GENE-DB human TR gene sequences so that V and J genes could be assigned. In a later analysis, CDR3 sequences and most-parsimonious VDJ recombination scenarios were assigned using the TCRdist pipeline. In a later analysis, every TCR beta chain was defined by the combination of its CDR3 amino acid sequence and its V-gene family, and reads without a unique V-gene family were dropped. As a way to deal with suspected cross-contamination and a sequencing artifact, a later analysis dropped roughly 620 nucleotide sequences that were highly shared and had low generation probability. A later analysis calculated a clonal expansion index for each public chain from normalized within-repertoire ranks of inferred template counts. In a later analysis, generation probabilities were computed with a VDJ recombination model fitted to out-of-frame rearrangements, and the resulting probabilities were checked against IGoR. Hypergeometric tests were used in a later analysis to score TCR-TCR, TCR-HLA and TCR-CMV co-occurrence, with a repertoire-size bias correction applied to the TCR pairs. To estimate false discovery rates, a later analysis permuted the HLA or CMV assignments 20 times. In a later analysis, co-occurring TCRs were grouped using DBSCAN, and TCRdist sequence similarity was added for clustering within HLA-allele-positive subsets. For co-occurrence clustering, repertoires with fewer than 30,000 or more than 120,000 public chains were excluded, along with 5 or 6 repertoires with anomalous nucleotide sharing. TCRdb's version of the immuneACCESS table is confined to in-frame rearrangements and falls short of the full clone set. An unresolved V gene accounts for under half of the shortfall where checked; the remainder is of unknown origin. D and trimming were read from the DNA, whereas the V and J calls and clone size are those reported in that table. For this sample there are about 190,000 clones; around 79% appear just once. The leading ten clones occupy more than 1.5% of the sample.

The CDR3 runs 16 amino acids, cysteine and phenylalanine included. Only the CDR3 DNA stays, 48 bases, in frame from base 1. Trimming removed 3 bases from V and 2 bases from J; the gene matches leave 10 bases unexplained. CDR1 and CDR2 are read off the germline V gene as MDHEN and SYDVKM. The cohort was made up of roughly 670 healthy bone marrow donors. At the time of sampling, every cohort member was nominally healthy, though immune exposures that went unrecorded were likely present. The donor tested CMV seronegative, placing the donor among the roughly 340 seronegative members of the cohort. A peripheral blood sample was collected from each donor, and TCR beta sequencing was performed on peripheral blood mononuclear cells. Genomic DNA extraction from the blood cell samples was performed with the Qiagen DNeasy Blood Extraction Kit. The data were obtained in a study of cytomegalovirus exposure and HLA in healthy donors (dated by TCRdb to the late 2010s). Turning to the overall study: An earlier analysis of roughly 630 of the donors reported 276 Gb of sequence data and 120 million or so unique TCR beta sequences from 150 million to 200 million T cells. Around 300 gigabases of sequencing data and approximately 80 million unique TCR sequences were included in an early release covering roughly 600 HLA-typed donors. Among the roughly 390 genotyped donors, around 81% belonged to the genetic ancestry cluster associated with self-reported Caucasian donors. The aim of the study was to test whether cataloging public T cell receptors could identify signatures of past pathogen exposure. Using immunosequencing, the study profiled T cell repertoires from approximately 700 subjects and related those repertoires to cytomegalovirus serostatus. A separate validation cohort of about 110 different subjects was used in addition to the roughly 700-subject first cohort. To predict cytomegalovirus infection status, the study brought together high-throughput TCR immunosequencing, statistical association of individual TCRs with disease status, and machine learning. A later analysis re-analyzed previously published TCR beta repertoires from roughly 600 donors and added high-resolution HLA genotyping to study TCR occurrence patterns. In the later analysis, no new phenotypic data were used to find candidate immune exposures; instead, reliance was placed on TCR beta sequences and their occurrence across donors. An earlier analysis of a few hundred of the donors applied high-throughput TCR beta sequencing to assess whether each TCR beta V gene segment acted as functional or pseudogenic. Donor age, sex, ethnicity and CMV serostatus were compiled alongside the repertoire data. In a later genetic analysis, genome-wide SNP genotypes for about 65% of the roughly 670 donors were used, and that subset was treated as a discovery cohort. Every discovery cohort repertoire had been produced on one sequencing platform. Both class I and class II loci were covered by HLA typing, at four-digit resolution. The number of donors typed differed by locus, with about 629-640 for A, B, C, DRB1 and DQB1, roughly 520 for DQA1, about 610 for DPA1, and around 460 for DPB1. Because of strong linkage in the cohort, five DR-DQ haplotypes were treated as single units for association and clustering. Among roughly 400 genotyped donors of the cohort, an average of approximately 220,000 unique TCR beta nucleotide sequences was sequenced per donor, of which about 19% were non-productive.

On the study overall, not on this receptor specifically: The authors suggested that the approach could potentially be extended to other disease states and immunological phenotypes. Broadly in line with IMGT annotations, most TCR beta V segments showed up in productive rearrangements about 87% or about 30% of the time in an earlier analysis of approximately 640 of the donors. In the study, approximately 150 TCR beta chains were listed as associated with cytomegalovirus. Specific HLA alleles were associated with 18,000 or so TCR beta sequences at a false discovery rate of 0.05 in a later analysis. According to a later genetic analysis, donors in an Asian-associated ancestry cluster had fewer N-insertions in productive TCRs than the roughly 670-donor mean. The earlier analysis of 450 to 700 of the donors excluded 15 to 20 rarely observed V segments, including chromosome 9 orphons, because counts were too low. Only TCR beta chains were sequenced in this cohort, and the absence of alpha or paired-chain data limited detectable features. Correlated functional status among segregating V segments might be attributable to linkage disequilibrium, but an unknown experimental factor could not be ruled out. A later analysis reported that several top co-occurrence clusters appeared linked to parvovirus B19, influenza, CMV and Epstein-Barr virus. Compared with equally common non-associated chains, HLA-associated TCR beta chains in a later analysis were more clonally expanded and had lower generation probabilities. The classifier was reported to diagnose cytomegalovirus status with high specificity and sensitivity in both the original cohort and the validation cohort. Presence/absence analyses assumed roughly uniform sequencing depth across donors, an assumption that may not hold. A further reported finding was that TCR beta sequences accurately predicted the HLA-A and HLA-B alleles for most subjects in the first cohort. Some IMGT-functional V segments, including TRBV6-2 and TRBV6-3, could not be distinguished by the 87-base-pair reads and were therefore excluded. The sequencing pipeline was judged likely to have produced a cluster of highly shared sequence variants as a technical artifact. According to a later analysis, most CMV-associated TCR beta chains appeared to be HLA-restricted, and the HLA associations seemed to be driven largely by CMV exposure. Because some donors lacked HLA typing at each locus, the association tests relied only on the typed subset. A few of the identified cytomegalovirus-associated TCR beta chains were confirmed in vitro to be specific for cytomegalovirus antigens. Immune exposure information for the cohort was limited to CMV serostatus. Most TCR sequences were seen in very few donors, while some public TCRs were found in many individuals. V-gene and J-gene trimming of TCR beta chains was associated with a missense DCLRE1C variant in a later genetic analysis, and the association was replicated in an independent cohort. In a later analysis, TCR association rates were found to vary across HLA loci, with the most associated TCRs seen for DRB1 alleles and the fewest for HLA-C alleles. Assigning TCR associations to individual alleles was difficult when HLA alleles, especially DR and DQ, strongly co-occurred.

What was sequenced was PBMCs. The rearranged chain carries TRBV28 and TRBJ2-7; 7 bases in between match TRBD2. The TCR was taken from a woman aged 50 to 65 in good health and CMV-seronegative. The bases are TGTGCCAGCAGTTTCCTTCTAGCGGCACTCACCTACGAGCAGTACTTC. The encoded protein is CASSFLLAALTYEQYF.